The 30 T cell receptor beta chains in this list originate from one sample, sequenced in a study of response to subunit inactivated influenza vaccine. TCRdb re-analysed the RT-PCR reads in MiXCR, keeping a single row per CDR3 protein. The sample contains some 850,000 distinct CDR3 sequences, less than 20% of which appear only once. The source material was PBMCs from blood, sampled about 5 days after vaccination. The receptors were gathered from a middle-aged man who received an inactivated influenza vaccine.

The chain combines TRBV7-7 with TRBJ2-2, with D possibly called TRBD1 or TRBD2 (5 bases each). The CDR3 covers 14 residues. The V gene's germline CDR1 is SSHAT and CDR2 FNYEAQ (reference sequence). In DNA, the CDR3 is TGTGCTACCGCCCGGGACGGAAACACCGGGGAGCTGTTTTTT. This codes for CATARDGNTGELFF.

V and J are TRBV29-1 and TRBJ1-5; D is possibly TRBD1 (5 bases). V shed 6 bases and J shed 6 bases, with 15 bases lying between them. The CDR3 sequence is 13 residues long. Germline V CDR1 and CDR2: SQVTM, ANQGSEA. The CDR3 sequence is CSVRDSPGQPQHF. The CDR3 region has the DNA TGCAGCGTCCGAGACAGCCCCGGTCAGCCCCAGCATTTT.

This chain uses TRBV10-3 with TRBJ2-3; unclear D gene. The CDR3 has 13 amino acids. CDR1 is ENHRY, CDR2 SYGVKD, per germline. The V end lost 4 bases, the J end lost 2 bases, and 7 bases lay between the germline ends. CDR3 bases: TGTGCCATCAGTGTGTCCGTCACAGATACGCAGTATTTT. Its translation is CAISVSVTDTQYF.

This chain joins TRBV12-3 or TRBV12-4 and TRBJ2-1; 12 positions match TRBD2. Trimming cost V 2 bases and J 8 bases; bases outside gene matches: 7. The CDR3 totals 16 residues. CDR3 bases: TGTGCCAGCAGTTTATTTTCTAGCGGGAGGGGTGATGAGCAGTTCTTC. Encoded protein: CASSLFSSGRGDEQFF.

With respect to this clonotype: A read error is possible here, since a much larger clone lies one base away. The rearrangement uses TRBV12-3 or TRBV12-4 and TRBJ2-7; no definite D call. The CDR3 covers 11 residues. CDR3 nucleotides: TGTGCCAGCAGGTTAGACCGCGAGCAGTACTTC. It specifies CASRLDREQYF.

The V and J genes are TRBV5-1 and TRBJ1-1, with D tentatively TRBD1 (5 bases). The ends were cut back, 4 bases at V and 5 bases at J, with 18 bases in the middle. This CDR3 is 15 amino acids long. Germline V gene sequence: CDR1 SGHRS, CDR2 YFSETQ. CDR3 nucleotides: TGCGCCAGCAGCCTCCTTTTCGCTTCAGGGACTGAAGCTTTCTTT. Amino acid sequence: CASSLLFASGTEAFF.

V is TRBV7-2 and J is TRBJ1-2; unclear D gene. The CDR3 has 13 residues. The V gene lost 1 base and the J gene lost 4 bases, with 7 bases spanning the gap. CDR1 is SGHTA and CDR2 is FQGNSA in the germline V gene. CDR3 coding DNA: TGTGCCAGCAGCTTAGGTGTCACCTATGGCTACACCTTC. Its translation is CASSLGVTYGYTF.

This clonotype was seen ten or more times. V is TRBV7-2 and J is TRBJ2-7, with 8 nucleotides matching TRBD1. Germline V gives CDR1 SGHTA, CDR2 FQGNSA. This CDR3 is 14 amino acids long. Trimming took 2 bases from V and 5 from J; bases not matched to a gene: 5. The CDR3 loop is CASSLYSGGNEQYF. The CDR3 nucleotides are TGTGCCAGCAGCTTATATTCAGGGGGCAACGAGCAGTACTTC.

This clonotype was detected a few times. The chain is built from TRBV24-1 and TRBJ2-3, with TRBD1 as a possible D gene (6 bases). CDR3 length: 12 residues. Per germline, CDR1 KGHDR and CDR2 SFDVKD. V lost 4 bases, J lost 8 bases, and 9 bases lay in between. This CDR3 is CATSDTGSTQYF. CDR3 in DNA: TGTGCCACCAGTGACACAGGGAGTACGCAGTATTTT.

The chain is built from TRBV20-1 and TRBJ1-1; no clear D gene. CDR1 DFQATT and CDR2 SNEGSKA come from the germline V gene (reference sequence). The CDR3 loop spans 8 amino acids. Trimming shortened V by 6 bases and J by 7 bases, and 3 bases separated the two germline ends. The CDR3 DNA is TGCAGTGCGGGTGAAGCTTTCTTT. Its protein is CSAGEAFF.

In its sample, this clonotype was seen a few times. V and J are TRBV6-2 or TRBV6-3 and TRBJ2-7, with 9 positions matching TRBD1. After removal of 4 bases from V and 2 bases from J, the junction contained 9 bases not matched to a gene. There are 16 residues in the CDR3. Germline CDR1 and CDR2: MNHEY and SVGEGT. CDR3 amino acids: CASSSGQGTFTYEQYF. In DNA, the CDR3 is TGTGCCAGCAGTTCCGGACAGGGGACGTTTACCTACGAGCAGTACTTC.

V usage is TRBV27 and J usage is TRBJ2-7, with 11 positions matching TRBD2. The CDR3 contains 14 residues. Germline CDR1 reads MNHEY; CDR2 reads SMNVEV (reference sequence). V lost 6 bases, J lost 2 bases, and 3 bases stayed unmatched. CDR3 nucleotide sequence: TGTGCCAGCAGAGCGACTAGCGGGGCCTACGAGCAGTACTTC. Residues: CASRATSGAYEQYF.

The table lists this clonotype with a count of one. The chain couples TRBV4-3 to TRBJ2-7, with 11 bases aligning to TRBD2. The germline V gene encodes CDR1 LGHNA and CDR2 YSLEER. The CDR3 covers 18 residues. V was pared by 0 bases and J by 3 bases, with 10 bases of the junction left unmatched. Here the CDR3 DNA reads TGCGCCAGCAGCCAAGATCCCCCTACTAGCGGGGGTTTCTACGAGCAGTACTTC. This codes for CASSQDPPTSGGFYEQYF.

V usage is TRBV15 and J usage is TRBJ2-1, with 8 nucleotides matching TRBD2. The CDR3 is made up of 18 amino acids. CDR1 is LNHNV and CDR2 is YYDKDF in the germline V gene (reference sequence). With 3 bases clipped from V and 5 bases from J, the junction kept 15 bases outside the gene matches. This CDR3 is CATSRVSGAPLKNNEQFF. CDR3 bases: TGTGCCACCAGCAGGGTTAGCGGGGCCCCTCTAAAAAACAATGAGCAGTTCTTC. The full variable domain, completed using reference TRBV15 and TRBJ2-1, is DAMVIQNPRYQVTQFGKPVTLSCSQTLNHNVMYWYQQKSSQAPKLLFHYYDKDFNNEADTPDNFQSRRPNTSFCFLDIRSPGLGDTAMYLCATSRVSGAPLKNNEQFFGPGTRLTVL.

This clonotype was recorded a few times. The genes are TRBV7-9 and TRBJ2-7; D not certain. CDR1 is SEHNR, CDR2 FQNEAQ, per germline (reference sequence). This CDR3 is 11 amino acids long. Trimming stripped 5 bases from V and 6 bases from J, with 8 bases between. The CDR3 region is CASSVTTEQYF. The CDR3, as DNA: TGTGCCAGCAGCGTAACAACCGAGCAGTACTTC.

The chain uses TRBV29-1 and TRBJ2-5; tentative D call: TRBD2 (6 bases). Germline CDR1 is SQVTM and CDR2 is ANQGSEA. V gave up 7 bases and J gave up 2 bases, with 17 bases separating them. The CDR3 totals 14 residues. This chain's CDR3 is CSANSGITQETQYF. The CDR3, as DNA: TGCAGCGCGAATAGCGGAATTACTCAAGAGACCCAGTACTTC. Combining the CDR3 with reference TRBV29-1 and TRBJ2-5 gives the whole variable domain SAVISQKPSRDICQRGTSLTIQCQVDSQVTMMFWYRQQPGQSLTLIATANQGSEATYESGFVIDKFPISRPNLTFSTLTVSNMSPEDSSIYLCSANSGITQETQYFGPGTRLLVL.

The CDR3 here is CSGGQILQETQYF. In nucleotides, the CDR3 is TGCAGCGGGGGACAGATCCTTCAAGAGACCCAGTACTTC. The chain is built from TRBV29-1 and TRBJ2-5; 7 positions agree with TRBD1. This CDR3 comprises 13 residues. Germline CDR1 SQVTM, CDR2 ANQGSEA. After removal of 7 bases from V and 2 bases from J, the junction contained 7 bases not matched to a gene.

V usage is TRBV7-2 and J usage is TRBJ2-1; maybe TRBD2 (5 bases). The CDR3 is made up of 13 amino acids. V lost 4 bases and J 11 bases, leaving 15 bases between the germline ends. Germline V gives CDR1 SGHTA, CDR2 FQGNSA. CDR3 nucleotides: TGTGCCAGCAGCTCGGAGGTGGCAAGGCAGCAGTTCTTC. Residues: CASSSEVARQQFF.

In its sample, this clonotype was seen many times. The chain employs TRBV29-1 and TRBJ2-1; 7 bases are a match to TRBD1. V lost 7 bases and J lost 4; bases outside the gene matches: 7. Germline assignment: CDR1 SQVTM and CDR2 ANQGSEA. This CDR3 has 13 residues. CDR3: CSATGSTYNEQFF. The DNA for the CDR3 is TGCAGCGCGACAGGGAGCACATACAATGAGCAGTTCTTC.

The J gene is TRBJ2-2, the V gene TRBV14; D gene unclear. Germline V gene data show CDR1 as SGHDN and CDR2 as FVKESK. Trimming shortened V by 4 bases and J by 3 bases, and 15 bases separated the two germline ends. The CDR3 has 16 amino acids. CDR3 DNA sequence: TGTGCCAGCAGCCCACGACCCGGCGTCCACACCGGGGAGCTGTTTTTT. Protein sequence: CASSPRPGVHTGELFF.

This clonotype showed up just a few times. The chain combines TRBV29-1 with TRBJ2-1; possibly TRBD2 for D (6 bases). Germline V gene data show CDR1 as SQVTM and CDR2 as ANQGSEA. The CDR3 covers 14 residues. V was shortened by 2 bases and J by 1 base, with 9 bases between the two germline ends. The CDR3 protein is CSVEKLASYNEQFF. For the CDR3, the DNA is TGCAGCGTTGAAAAACTAGCATCCTACAATGAGCAGTTCTTC.

The chain recombines TRBV4-3 with TRBJ2-1; 11 nucleotides agree with TRBD2. V lost 3 bases, J lost 5 bases, and 3 bases stayed unmatched. Germline V gene data show CDR1 as LGHNA and CDR2 as YSLEER. The CDR3 totals 15 residues. The CDR3 DNA is TGCGCCAGCAGCCAGAGACTAGCGGGGAACAATGAGCAGTTCTTC. This encodes CASSQRLAGNNEQFF.

The chain links TRBV10-3 to TRBJ1-3, with D perhaps matching TRBD1 (5 bases). V was clipped by 0 bases and J by 4 bases, with 19 bases between them. The CDR3 consists of 18 residues. Per the germline V gene, CDR1 is ENHRY and CDR2 is SYGVKD. The chain's CDR3 is CAISESLRAGLDGNTIYF. For the CDR3, the DNA is TGTGCCATCAGTGAGTCCCTTCGGGCGGGGCTTGACGGAAACACCATATATTTT.

The rearrangement joins TRBV5-5 to TRBJ2-3; no reliable D call. Germline loops: CDR1 SGHKS, CDR2 YYEKEE (reference sequence). V was shortened by 2 bases and J by 6 bases, with 16 bases between the two germline ends. The CDR3 length is 15 residues. CDR3 DNA sequence: TGTGCCAGCAGCTTACTGGGTGGGCCCTCGGATACGCAGTATTTT. Translation: CASSLLGGPSDTQYF.

This clonotype was picked up a small number of times. The chain links TRBV7-2 to TRBJ2-7; D might be TRBD2 (5 bases). Trimming took off 5 bases at V and 5 bases at J, with 16 bases between the two ends. Germline values: CDR1 SGHTA, CDR2 FQGNSA. The CDR3 is 14 residues long. CDR3 DNA sequence: TGTGCCAGCAGCAGAGACACTCCACTAGACGAGCAGTACTTC. This codes for CASSRDTPLDEQYF.

The J gene is TRBJ2-4, the V gene TRBV3-1; 11 bases fit TRBD2. Germline V gene data show CDR1 as LGHDT and CDR2 as YNNKEL (reference sequence). The CDR3 is 15 amino acids. After removal of 4 bases from V and 8 bases from J, the junction contained 7 bases not matched to a gene. This chain's CDR3 is CASSPFTSGRDIQYF. Written as DNA, the CDR3 is TGTGCCAGCAGCCCGTTTACTAGCGGGAGAGACATTCAGTACTTC.

Only a few counts were recorded for this clonotype. This chain links TRBV28 with TRBJ2-1; 9 bases fit TRBD2. Germline V gene lookup returns CDR1 MDHEN and CDR2 SYDVKM. The CDR3 consists of 12 residues. After removal of 4 bases from V and 9 bases from J, the junction contained 1 base not matched to a gene. Written as DNA, the CDR3 is TGTGCCAGCAGTTGGACTAGCGTTGAGCAGTTCTTC. This encodes CASSWTSVEQFF. Full variable domain (outside the CDR3, taken from reference TRBV28 and TRBJ2-1): DVKVTQSSRYLVKRTGEKVFLECVQDMDHENMFWYRQDPGLGLRLIYFSYDVKMKEKGDIPEGYSVSREKKERFSLILESASTNQTSMYLCASSWTSVEQFFGPGTRLTVL.

The rearrangement joins TRBV10-3 to TRBJ2-5, with 8 bases lining up with TRBD2. CDR1 and CDR2 (germline): ENHRY, SYGVKD. The V segment lost 10 bases and the J segment 1 base; nucleotides outside the gene matches: 5. The CDR3 is 13 residues long. Here the CDR3 DNA reads TGTGCCACCCTCGGACTAGCCCAAGAGACCCAGTACTTC. It encodes CATLGLAQETQYF.

The chain recombines TRBV19 with TRBJ2-2, with TRBD2 matching 13 bases. Per germline, CDR1 LNHDA and CDR2 SQIVND (reference sequence). CDR3 size: 17 residues. J was trimmed by 3 bases and V by 6 bases; bases with no gene match: 7. The DNA of the CDR3 is TGTGCCAGTAGGACCCGACTAGCGGGAGGATACACCGGGGAGCTGTTTTTT. Its translation: CASRTRLAGGYTGELFF.

A few counts support this clonotype. This rearrangement joins TRBV27 to TRBJ2-7; 7 bases align to TRBD2. V dropped 1 base and J dropped 7; count of bases not matched to a gene: 7. CDR1 MNHEY and CDR2 SMNVEV come from the germline V gene (reference sequence). This CDR3 is 14 amino acids long. As DNA, the CDR3 is TGTGCCAGCAGTTTATTATCGGGGGGATCTGAGCAGTACTTC. Protein: CASSLLSGGSEQYF.